The rows below give T cell receptor beta chains drawn from one sample of a study of blood T cell repertoires in COVID-19. Sequenced by immunoSEQ multiplex PCR; TCRdb stores in-frame clones only, minus some. The sample includes around 12,000 clones, about 88% of them seen just once. Sequencing was done on a sample of peripheral blood. These receptors originate from a human donor in a cohort sampled during active COVID-19. Both conserved end residues are part of each CDR3. The D gene is left open where the match is weak. Size tells how often a clone was seen (once, few, many) or the class of an expanded clone, and some rows leave it out.

j_call d_call clone_size v_call cdr3_nt cdr3_aa
TRBJ2-3 TRBD1 NA TRBV10-1 TGCGCCAGCAGCCGCACAGGGGGCGCTGACCCAGATACGCAGTATTTT CASSRTGGADPDTQYF
TRBJ1-6 NA NA TRBV7-2 TGTGCCAGCAGCATTGACTCCTCACCCCTCCACTTT CASSIDSSPLHF
TRBJ2-7 TRBD1 NA TRBV7-9 TGTGCCAGCAGCTTAGCCACCCTACAGGGGACCTACGAGCAGTACTTC CASSLATLQGTYEQYF
TRBJ2-2 TRBD1 few TRBV2 TGTGCCAGCAGCGAGAGGGGGCCGTCCGGGGAGCTGTTTTTT CASSERGPSGELFF
TRBJ1-6 NA NA TRBV6-1 TGTGCCAGCAGTGAATCGGGAGGGGCCCGTTCACCCCTCCACTTT CASSESGGARSPLHF
TRBJ2-3 TRBD1 few TRBV29-1 TGCAGCGCTAATCCGGGGACAGGGCCAGATACGCAGTATTTT CSANPGTGPDTQYF
TRBJ2-5 NA NA TRBV12-5 TGTGCTAGTCGCGGGGCAGGGAAAGAGACCCAGTACTTC CASRGAGKETQYF
TRBJ2-7 NA NA TRBV4-1 TGCGCCAGCAGCCAAGACAGCTCCTACGAGCAGTACTTC CASSQDSSYEQYF
TRBJ2-3 NA NA TRBV10-1 TGCGCCAGCAGCGACCCCGGGACTGGGAAAGATACGCAGTATTTT CASSDPGTGKDTQYF
TRBJ2-5 NA few TRBV6-5 TGTGCCAGCAGTCTCCACTTTGAAAAAGAGACCCAGTACTTC CASSLHFEKETQYF
TRBJ2-4 NA few TRBV19 TGTGCCAGTAGCGCCAGGGAGGCAGGTGGCAAAAACATTCAGTACTTC CASSAREAGGKNIQYF
TRBJ2-7 NA NA TRBV7-4 TGTGCCAGCAGCTTTAGCCAGCCCTCCTACGAGCAGTACTTC CASSFSQPSYEQYF
TRBJ1-6 TRBD1 NA TRBV30 TGTGCCTGGAGCGCTGGACAGGATAATTCACCCCTCCACTTT CAWSAGQDNSPLHF
TRBJ1-1 NA few TRBV15 TGTGCCACCAGCAGAGGCGGGGGGCAATCGAACACTGAAGCTTTCTTT CATSRGGGQSNTEAFF
TRBJ1-1 NA NA TRBV6-5 TGTGCCAGCACCGAACAGGGTTGGGGCACTGAAGCTTTCTTT CASTEQGWGTEAFF
TRBJ2-3 NA NA TRBV10-1 TGCGCCAGCAGTGATGGCGTCCATAGCGCAGATACGCAGTATTTT CASSDGVHSADTQYF
TRBJ1-2 NA NA TRBV10-1 TGCGCCAGCAGTGAGTCGGCAGTCTATGGCTACACCTTC CASSESAVYGYTF
TRBJ2-2 TRBD1 few TRBV7-6 TGTGCCAGCAGCTTAAGCTTGACAGGGAAGCACACCGGGGAGCTGTTTTTT CASSLSLTGKHTGELFF
TRBJ2-1 NA NA TRBV2 TGTGCCAGCAGGGCGCCCGGGAAAGCAGTGAGGAATGAGCAGTTCTTC CASRAPGKAVRNEQFF
TRBJ1-1 TRBD1 NA TRBV11-2 TGTGCCAGCAGCTGGCGGCCGGGACAGGGGCACACTGAAGCTTTCTTT CASSWRPGQGHTEAFF
TRBJ2-1 NA NA TRBV5-1 TGCGCCAGCGCTCATGGGCAGAGAAGTTTACTTTCCTACAATGAGCAGTTCTTC CASAHGQRSLLSYNEQFF
TRBJ2-2 NA NA TRBV4-2 TGTGCCAGCAGCCCTCGGACTGGAACGAACACCGGGGAGCTGTTTTTT CASSPRTGTNTGELFF
TRBJ2-3 TRBD2 NA TRBV7-2 TGTGCCAGCAGCCGGGGGGGCCGTAGCACAGATACGCAGTATTTT CASSRGGRSTDTQYF
TRBJ2-5 NA NA TRBV5-1 TGCGCCAGCAGCTTGTTAGGGGGGGAAGAGACCCAGTACTTC CASSLLGGEETQYF
TRBJ2-2 NA NA TRBV6-2/TRBV6-3 TGTGCCAGCAGTAAAAGCATTTGGAACACCGGGGAGCTGTTTTTT CASSKSIWNTGELFF
TRBJ2-5 TRBD1 NA TRBV12-5 TGTGCTAGTGGTGTCGGACAGGGACAAGAGACCCAGTACTTC CASGVGQGQETQYF
TRBJ1-5 NA few TRBV7-9 TGTGCCAGCCCGGGCCGATGGGGCCGTAAAAGGGGAAATCAGCCCCAGCATTTT CASPGRWGRKRGNQPQHF
TRBJ1-2 NA NA TRBV7-2 TGTGCCAGCAGCTCCCGGTCTAACTATGGCTACACCTTC CASSSRSNYGYTF
TRBJ2-1 TRBD1 NA TRBV5-1 TGCGCCAGCAGCCTCGCGGGACAGGGGGCCTGGGATGAGCAGTTCTTC CASSLAGQGAWDEQFF
TRBJ1-5 NA NA TRBV12-3/TRBV12-4 TGTGCCAGCAGTTTACCGGAGGCCCAGCATTTT CASSLPEAQHF
TRBJ1-2 TRBD1 NA TRBV5-6 TGTGCCAGCAGCTTTAACGACAGGGACTATGGCTACACCTTC CASSFNDRDYGYTF
TRBJ1-2 NA NA TRBV6-5 TGTGCCAGCAGGATTGGGCCTAACTATGGCTACACCTTC CASRIGPNYGYTF
TRBJ2-2 TRBD1 NA TRBV6-5 TGTGCCAGCAGTTACGACGGGACAGTCAACACCGGGGAGCTGTTTTTT CASSYDGTVNTGELFF
TRBJ1-2 TRBD1 few TRBV5-1 TGCGCCAGCAGCCCGCAGGGGGCCGTCTATGGCTACACCTTC CASSPQGAVYGYTF
TRBJ2-3 TRBD1 NA TRBV7-9 TGTGCCAGCAGCATCGCTACAGGGGGCGGAACAGATACGCAGTATTTT CASSIATGGGTDTQYF
TRBJ1-2 NA NA TRBV12-5 TGTGCTAGTGGTTTGGGACGGGCTAACTATGGCTACACCTTC CASGLGRANYGYTF
TRBJ2-1 TRBD2 NA TRBV10-3 TGTGCCATCAGTGAGACTAGCGGGGGGTCCAGTGAGCAGTTCTTC CAISETSGGSSEQFF
TRBJ1-2 NA NA TRBV4-1 TGCGCCAGCAGCCCTATCACGGCAGGCTCTCGATTTGGCTACACCTTC CASSPITAGSRFGYTF
TRBJ2-5 TRBD2 NA TRBV9 TGTGCCAGCAGCTCCACCGGGGGGACCGAAGAGACCCAGTACTTC CASSSTGGTEETQYF
TRBJ1-5 NA once TRBV6-5 TGTGCCAGCACTCAAGACAGGTCCGGCAATCAGCCCCAGCATTTT CASTQDRSGNQPQHF
TRBJ2-7 NA NA TRBV11-2 TGTGCCAGCAGCTCATCCAGGGGGAGGTACGAGCAGTACTTC CASSSSRGRYEQYF
TRBJ2-6 NA NA TRBV15 TGTGCCACCAGCAGAGAAGGGGGGGCGGAAGGGGCCAACGTCCTGACTTTC CATSREGGAEGANVLTF
TRBJ2-2 NA NA TRBV19 TGTGCCAGTAGTAACAGACCGAACACCGGGGAGCTGTTTTTT CASSNRPNTGELFF
TRBJ2-3 NA NA TRBV4-3 TGCGCCAGCAGCCAAGGCGGCGGGGGCACGCAGTATTTT CASSQGGGGTQYF
TRBJ1-3 NA NA TRBV5-5 TGTGCCAGCAGCGAAACAGTGTTCTCTGGAAACACCATATATTTT CASSETVFSGNTIYF
TRBJ2-7 TRBD1 NA TRBV4-3 TGCGCCAGCAGCCCAGAGCTCAGACAGGGCCGATCCTACGAGCAGTACTTC CASSPELRQGRSYEQYF
TRBJ2-7 NA NA TRBV30 TGTGCCTGCCTCCACAGCTACTCCTACGAGCAGTACTTC CACLHSYSYEQYF
TRBJ2-3 TRBD2 NA TRBV19 TGTGCCAGTAAAGATAGCGGGGGGGCCCCTGGATACACAGATACGCAGTATTTT CASKDSGGAPGYTDTQYF
TRBJ1-6 NA NA TRBV5-1 TGCGCCAGCGCAATCGGCAGAGGTATTAAGAATTCACCCCTCCACTTT CASAIGRGIKNSPLHF
TRBJ2-1 TRBD2 NA TRBV15 TGTGCCACCAGCAGAGGGCTAGCGGGGGGTTACAATGAGCAGTTCTTC CATSRGLAGGYNEQFF
TRBJ2-3 TRBD2 NA TRBV25-1 TGTGCCAGCAGTCCTAGCGGGAGGGCGTCCACAGATACGCAGTATTTT CASSPSGRASTDTQYF
TRBJ1-1 NA NA TRBV12-5 TGTGCTAGTGGTTTGGCAACATGGGGTGCAGGGGAACACACTGAAGCTTTCTTT CASGLATWGAGEHTEAFF
TRBJ2-1 TRBD2 NA TRBV7-2 TGTGCCAGCAGCTTAGTACTAGCGGGGGGTCATCTCTTCTTC CASSLVLAGGHLFF
TRBJ2-1 NA once TRBV19 TGTGCCAGTAGTATAAGACAGGTCTGGTTCTTC CASSIRQVWFF
TRBJ2-5 TRBD2 NA TRBV7-9 TGTGCCAGCAGCTGGATAGCGGGGCAAGAGACCCAGTACTTC CASSWIAGQETQYF
TRBJ1-1 NA NA TRBV7-2 TGTGCCAGCAGCCTAGGAGCCCACGCCGCTGAAGCTTTCTTT CASSLGAHAAEAFF
TRBJ1-3 NA NA TRBV10-2 TGCGCCAGCCCTAATGATAAGTGTGCTGGAAACACCATATATTTT CASPNDKCAGNTIYF
TRBJ2-7 TRBD2 NA TRBV4-3 TGCGCCAGCAGCCCCCAAGCGGGGACCTACGAGCAGTACTTC CASSPQAGTYEQYF
TRBJ1-4 NA NA TRBV24-1 TGTGCCACCAGTCGGGGGGTTAATGAAAAACTGTTTTTT CATSRGVNEKLFF
TRBJ1-5 NA NA TRBV27 TGTGCCAGCAGTTTATCCCCCAGGGTCCATCAGCCCCAGCATTTT CASSLSPRVHQPQHF